This T cell receptor beta chain emerged from a study of beta chain features in type 1 diabetes. The germline V and J ends were trimmed by 0 bases and 8 bases, with 13 bases remaining between them. The V gene's germline CDR1 is SGHTA and CDR2 FQGNSA. The CDR3 totals 14 residues. On this clone: Its specificity is unknown.

cDNA synthesis used the whole RNA isolate, giving expressed TCRB sequences. Naive, central memory and regulatory T cell samples averaged about 3.57 million reads. Profiling relied on immunoSEQ multiplex PCR, and the TCRdb table lists in-frame clones only, not all of them. Here the sample spans under 200,000 clones, approximately 10% being singletons. Every participating donor gave one draw, a heparinised blood sample averaging about 100 mL. Study conclusions and caveats: Moderate yet significant TCRB CDR3 shortening was seen in Type 1 diabetes patients in all four CD4+ subsets.

The V call is TRBV7-2, the J call TRBJ1-2; a weak D match, TRBD1 (5 bases). The sample consisted of central memory CD4+ T cells from blood. The source of this sequence is a man under 40 with type 1 diabetes. The CDR3: CASSLAGREGGYTF. The DNA of the CDR3 is TGTGCCAGCAGCTTAGCGGGCAGGGAGGGCGGCTACACCTTC.